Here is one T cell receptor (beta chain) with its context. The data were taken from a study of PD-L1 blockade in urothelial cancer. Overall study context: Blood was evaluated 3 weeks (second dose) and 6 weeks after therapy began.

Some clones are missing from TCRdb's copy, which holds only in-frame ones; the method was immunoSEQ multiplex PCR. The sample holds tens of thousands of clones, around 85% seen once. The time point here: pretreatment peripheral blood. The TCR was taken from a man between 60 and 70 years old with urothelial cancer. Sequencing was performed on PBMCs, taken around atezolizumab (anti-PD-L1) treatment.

The CDR3 protein is CASSREGTGARGQPQHF. The CDR3 DNA follows: TGTGCCAGCAGCCGAGAGGGGACAGGGGCGAGGGGTCAGCCCCAGCATTTT. The rearrangement uses TRBV27 and TRBJ1-5; TRBD1 agrees at 10 bases. The CDR3 runs to 17 residues. Germline V lookup: CDR1 MNHEY, CDR2 SMNVEV (reference sequence). The trim removed 6 bases at V and 6 bases at J, leaving 14 bases unmatched.